The clone carrying this T cell receptor beta chain showed up just once. The data are from a study of CD8+CD57+ T cells in acquired aplastic anemia. All patients picked for sequencing had shown, by flow cytometry, an expansion of CD8+CD57+ cells. Both TCR beta VDJ combination and CDR3 sequence profiling were carried out. Genomic DNA was the template for this profiling. Each CDR3 protein is one row after TCRdb ran MiXCR on the reads. The data contain under 200,000 distinct CDR3 sequences, around 48% of them singletons. The clonotype comes from a human donor with aplastic anemia. Sequenced input: sorted CD4+, CD8+, or CD8+CD57+ T cells (not recorded which) from PBMCs.

The CDR3 DNA sequence: TGTGCCAGCAGCCAAGAAGCTCGGGTAGGCAATCAGCCCCAGCATTTT. Protein sequence: CASSQEARVGNQPQHF. The rearrangement links TRBV4-2 to TRBJ1-5; D is unresolved. V was clipped by 0 bases and J by 2 bases, with 11 bases between them. Germline V gene lookup returns CDR1 LGHNA and CDR2 YNFKEQ. The CDR3 runs to 16 residues.